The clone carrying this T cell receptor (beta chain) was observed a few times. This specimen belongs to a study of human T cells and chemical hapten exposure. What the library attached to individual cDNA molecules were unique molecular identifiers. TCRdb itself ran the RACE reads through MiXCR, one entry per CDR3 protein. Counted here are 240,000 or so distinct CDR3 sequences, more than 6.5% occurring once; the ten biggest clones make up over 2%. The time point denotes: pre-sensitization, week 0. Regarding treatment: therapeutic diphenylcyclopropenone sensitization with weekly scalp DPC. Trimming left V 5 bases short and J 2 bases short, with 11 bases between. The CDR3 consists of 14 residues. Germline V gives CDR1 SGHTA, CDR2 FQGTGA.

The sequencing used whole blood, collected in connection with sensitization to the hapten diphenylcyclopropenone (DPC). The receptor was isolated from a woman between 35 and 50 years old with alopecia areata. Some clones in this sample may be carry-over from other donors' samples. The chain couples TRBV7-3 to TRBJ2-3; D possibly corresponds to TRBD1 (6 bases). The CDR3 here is CASSKGEFTDTQYF. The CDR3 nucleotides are TGTGCCAGCAGCAAGGGGGAATTCACAGATACGCAGTATTTT. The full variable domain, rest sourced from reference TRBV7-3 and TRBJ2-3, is GAGVSQTPSNKVTEKGKYVELRCDPISGHTALYWYRQSLGQGPEFLIYFQGTGAADDSGLPNDRFFAVRPEGSVSTLKIQRTERGDSAVYLCASSKGEFTDTQYFGPGTRLTVL.